This T cell receptor beta chain was sequenced in a study of T cell changes during pregnancy in multiple sclerosis. Produced via immunoSEQ multiplex PCR; TCRdb's table is partial and in-frame only. The sample has fewer than 20,000 clones; more than 75% are singletons. Germline V gene data show CDR1 as SQVTM and CDR2 as ANQGSEA. CDR3 length: 15 residues. V lost 3 bases and J 3 bases, leaving 14 bases between the germline ends. Only one count was recorded for this clone. This chain joins TRBV29-1 and TRBJ1-4; D is perhaps TRBD1 (6 bases). Sequencing used CD8+ T cells from peripheral blood mononuclear cells, obtained after pregnancy. This clonotype was sampled from a female donor with multiple sclerosis, enrolled in a pregnancy study. The CDR3 DNA sequence: TGCAGCGTTGACAACAGGGTTTTGGCTAATGAAAAACTGTTTTTT. Encoded protein: CSVDNRVLANEKLFF.